This T cell receptor beta chain was recovered during a study of persistence of HIV-infected CD4 T cells. Findings and caveats of the study: TCR analyses could not target the rare provirus-carrying CMV-responding cells.

The stimulus was an HIV-1 Gag 15-mer peptide pool, about 1 ug/peptide/mL. CD40L-negative CD69-negative CD45RO-high memory CD4+ T cells were sorted as populations depleted of antigen-responding cells. Sequencing used immunoSEQ version 4 in survey mode. The data were produced by immunoSEQ multiplex PCR, yet TCRdb's version contains in-frame clones alone and is incomplete. Altogether over 60,000 clones are present, 70% to 75% being singletons, with the ten largest covering under 2%. Looked up from germline, CDR1 is SGDLS and CDR2 is YYNGEE. The CDR3 extends over 11 amino acids. Trimming removed 2 bases from V and 7 bases from J; junction bases left unmatched: 0. Points on this clone: Its antigen is unknown. In the same sample, other DNA sequences code for this CDR3.

The J gene is TRBJ2-7, the V gene TRBV9, with 7 bases lining up with TRBD1. This receptor was identified in an adult man with HIV who was CMV-seropositive. This specimen consisted of CD4+ T cells sorted from PBMCs after roughly 17-hour stimulation, obtained from a patient who received antiretroviral therapy. CDR3 sequence (DNA): TGTGCCAGCAGCGTGGGACAGGAGCAGTACTTC. This sequence encodes CASSVGQEQYF.